This T cell receptor (beta chain) was sequenced for a study of cytomegalovirus exposure and HLA in healthy donors (dated by TCRdb to 2015 to 2018). Background on the whole study: In an earlier analysis of roughly 590 of the donors, 250 to 350 Gb of sequence data and 100 million or so unique TCR beta sequences from about 190 million T cells were reported. An early release covering around 630 HLA-typed donors comprised around 300 gigabases of sequencing data and around 80 million unique TCR sequences. The genetic ancestry cluster associated with self-reported Caucasian donors included 65% to 90% of the roughly 400 genotyped donors. The aim of the study was to test whether cataloging public T cell receptors could identify signatures of past pathogen exposure. The study profiled the T cell repertoires of 500 to 800 subjects by immunosequencing and related them to cytomegalovirus serostatus. In addition to the first cohort of about 650 subjects, a separate validation cohort of around 110 different subjects was used. The study combined high-throughput TCR immunosequencing, statistical association of individual TCRs with disease status, and machine learning to predict cytomegalovirus infection status. To study patterns of TCR occurrence, a later analysis re-analyzed previously published TCR beta repertoires from 666 donors and added high-resolution HLA genotyping. The later analysis used no new phenotypic data to find candidate immune exposures, relying instead on TCR beta sequences and their occurrence across donors. An earlier analysis of a few hundred of the donors applied high-throughput TCR beta sequencing to assess whether each TCR beta V gene segment acted as functional or pseudogenic. Donor age, sex, ethnicity and CMV serostatus were collected together with the repertoire data. In a later genetic analysis, genome-wide SNP genotypes for about 65% of the roughly 700 donors were used, and that subset was treated as a discovery cohort. Every repertoire in the discovery cohort had been generated on one and the same sequencing platform. HLA typing included class I and class II loci at four-digit resolution. Typing coverage differed by locus: A, B, C, DRB1 and DQB1 were typed in roughly 620-640 donors, DQA1 in about 500, DPA1 in 600 to 610, and DPB1 in 472. Roughly five DR-DQ haplotypes were treated as single units for association and clustering because of strong linkage in the cohort. Among about 400 genotyped donors of the cohort, an average of about 220,000 unique TCR beta nucleotide sequences was sequenced per donor, of which about 18% were non-productive. The study at large found these results: HLA typing was unavailable for some donors at each locus, so association tests used only the typed subset. A cluster of highly shared sequence variants was judged likely to represent a technical artifact of the sequencing pipeline. Most TCR sequences were observed very rarely across donors, whereas some public TCRs were present in many individuals. Linkage disequilibrium might explain the correlated functional status among segregating V segments, but an unknown experimental factor could not be excluded. For the cohort, immune exposure information was limited to CMV serostatus. The authors suggested that the approach could potentially be extended to other disease states and immunological phenotypes. Because counts were too low, roughly 17 rarely observed V segments, including chromosome 9 orphons, were left out of the earlier analysis of 500 to 750 of the donors. In vitro tests confirmed that a few of the cytomegalovirus-associated TCR beta chains recognize cytomegalovirus antigens. When HLA alleles, especially DR and DQ, strongly co-occurred, TCR associations were difficult to assign to individual alleles. Some IMGT-functional V segments, including TRBV6-2 and TRBV6-3, could not be distinguished by the 87-base-pair reads and were therefore excluded. In this cohort, only TCR beta chains were sequenced, and detectable features were limited by the absence of alpha or paired-chain data. In a later analysis, HLA-associated TCR beta chains were found to be more clonally expanded and to have lower generation probabilities than equally common non-associated chains. Specific HLA alleles were associated with 16,951 TCR beta sequences at a false discovery rate of 0.05 in a later analysis. In a later analysis, most CMV-associated TCR beta chains were found to appear HLA-restricted, with HLA associations seemingly driven largely by CMV exposure. A further reported finding was that TCR beta sequences accurately predicted the HLA-A and HLA-B alleles for most subjects in the first cohort. The classifier was reported to diagnose cytomegalovirus status with high specificity and sensitivity in both the original and validation cohorts. Roughly uniform sequencing depth across donors was assumed in presence/absence analyses, although this assumption may not hold. Broadly in line with IMGT annotations, most TCR beta V segments showed up in productive rearrangements about 87% or about 30% of the time in an earlier analysis of several hundred of the donors. A later analysis found that TCR association rates varied across HLA loci, with DRB1 alleles showing the most associated TCRs and HLA-C alleles the fewest. The study gave a list of 150 to 200 TCR beta chains associated with cytomegalovirus. In a later analysis, several top co-occurrence clusters were reported to appear linked to parvovirus B19, influenza, CMV and Epstein-Barr virus. In a later genetic analysis, fewer N-insertions in productive TCRs were reported among donors in an Asian-associated ancestry cluster than the approximately 670-donor mean. A later genetic analysis associated a missense DCLRE1C variant with V-gene and J-gene trimming of TCR beta chains, and an independent cohort replicated the association.

CDR1 is given as MNHNY and CDR2 as SVGAGI, both from the germline V gene (reference sequence). The CDR3 has 14 amino acids, counting the end cysteine and phenylalanine. Left in the record is the CDR3 DNA by itself, 42 bases read in frame from the first base. Clipping removes 6 bases from V and 3 bases from J, with 4 as the unmatched junction base count. The method behind the library was the immunoSEQ multiplex PCR assay. For the multiplex PCR, a mixture combining 60 forward primers for TCR Vbeta segments and 13 reverse primers for TCR Jbeta segments was used. Amplification of the CDR3 region of rearranged TCR beta genes was performed with a multiplex PCR assay on genomic DNA. On the Illumina HiSeq System, the amplified TCR beta libraries were sequenced as 87-base-pair reads. Per the original workflow: In a later analysis, around 80 million unique TCR beta chains were counted across the approximately 640 repertoires, and around 10 million of these chains were shared by at least two donors. Raw reads were error-corrected and collapsed into unique sequences by a nearest-neighbor algorithm in which closely related sequences were merged to remove PCR and sequencing errors. To assign V, D and J gene segments, CDR3 sequences were aligned to IMGT reference sequences. For a sequence to be retained, a match of at least six nucleotides was required to both a V gene segment and a J gene segment. Rearrangements were called productive when the CDR3 lacked stop codons and stayed in frame with V and J; all others were non-productive. Following IMGT convention, CDR3 was defined as the stretch from the second conserved V-encoded cysteine to the conserved J-encoded phenylalanine. In an earlier analysis of 550 to 650 of the donors, sequences lacking an unambiguous match to a single V gene segment were excluded. In an earlier analysis of 587 of the donors, V segments were called functional above 56.7% productive rearrangements and were called segregating when the between-donor standard deviation exceeded 5%. To diagnose cytomegalovirus status from the catalog of TCR beta chain sequences, a statistical classification framework was built. A later analysis assigned V and J genes by comparing TCR nucleotide sequences with IMGT/GENE-DB human TR gene sequences. Using the TCRdist pipeline, a later analysis assigned CDR3 sequences along with most-parsimonious VDJ recombination scenarios. A later analysis defined each TCR beta chain by its CDR3 amino acid sequence plus V-gene family, and excluded reads lacking a unique V-gene family. To address suspected cross-contamination and a sequencing artifact, a later analysis removed 592 highly shared, low-generation-probability nucleotide sequences. A later analysis calculated a clonal expansion index for each public chain from normalized within-repertoire ranks of inferred template counts. A later analysis computed generation probabilities with a VDJ recombination model fitted to out-of-frame rearrangements, and checked the results against IGoR. In a later analysis, hypergeometric tests were used to score TCR-TCR, TCR-HLA and TCR-CMV co-occurrence, with a repertoire-size bias correction applied to TCR pairs. In a later analysis, false discovery rates were estimated by permuting HLA or CMV assignments 20 times. In a later analysis, co-occurring TCRs were grouped using DBSCAN, and TCRdist sequence similarity was added for clustering within HLA-allele-positive subsets. Repertoires with fewer than 30,000 or more than 120,000 public chains were left out of co-occurrence clustering, as were five repertoires with anomalous nucleotide sharing. Sourced from immuneACCESS, this table was stored by TCRdb with only in-frame sequences that have V and J called. A share of the clones is absent; for the studies checked, an unresolved V gene accounts for under half, and the remainder has no known explanation. V, J and clone size are those of that table, while D and trimming were read from the DNA. The sample contains about 60,000 clones, over 75% of them found a single time. The ten most abundant clones make up around 4.2% of the sample.

About this clone: Its antigen remains unidentified. Per-base qualities were not stored, and no clone one base away is much larger.

The cohort was made up of several hundred healthy bone marrow donors. All cohort members were sampled while nominally healthy, although unrecorded immune exposures were likely present. The donor tested CMV seronegative and was one of the 352 seronegative cohort members. Each donor provided a peripheral blood sample, and peripheral blood mononuclear cells were used for TCR beta sequencing. The Qiagen DNeasy Blood Extraction Kit was used to extract genomic DNA from the blood cell samples. The sequenced material came from PBMCs. The V and J segments used are TRBV6-6 and TRBJ1-4, with 7 central nucleotides matching TRBD1. This sequence was found in a woman in her thirties in good health and CMV-seronegative. The bases read TGTGCCAGCAGCTCAGGACAGGCTAATGAAAAACTGTTTTTT. Translated, it reads CASSSGQANEKLFF.